These 24 T cell receptor beta chains were all obtained from the same sample, sequenced in a study of T cell repertoires in ileal Crohn's disease. Time point reported: neoterminal ileum biopsy at postoperative endoscopy, about 6 months after surgery. Sequencing used immunoSEQ multiplex PCR; TCRdb keeps in-frame clones, though not all of them. The sample has about 60,000 clones; 70% to 90% are singletons. The sequencing sample was made of ileal tissue. Receptors were obtained from an adult with Crohn's disease.

The rearrangement joins TRBV5-8 to TRBJ1-6; D is ambiguous. V was pared by 0 bases and J by 7 bases, with 11 bases between. CDR3 length: 15 residues. CDR1 SGHTS and CDR2 YDEGEE come from the germline V gene. CDR3 region: CASSLDTGSNSPLHF. The CDR3 DNA sequence: TGTGCCAGCAGCTTGGATACGGGAAGCAATTCACCCCTCCACTTT.

This chain joins TRBV4-1 and TRBJ1-2, with D perhaps TRBD1 (5 bases). V was shortened by 5 bases and J by 7 bases, with 8 bases between the two germline ends. Looked up from germline, CDR1 is MGHRA and CDR2 is YSYEKL. The CDR3 extends over 11 amino acids. Written as DNA, the CDR3 is TGCGCCAGCAGCAAAGGGGCTGGCTACACCTTC. It translates to CASSKGAGYTF.

The chain employs TRBV28 and TRBJ1-1; TRBD1 matches 10 bases. CDR3 length: 15 residues. Germline lookup yields CDR1 MDHEN and CDR2 SYDVKM. J lost 3 bases, V lost 2 bases, and 3 bases had no gene match. The CDR3 sequence is CASSLRGTGDTEAFF. The CDR3 DNA sequence: TGTGCCAGCAGTTTAAGGGGGACAGGGGACACTGAAGCTTTCTTT.

V and J are TRBV2 and TRBJ1-6, with 8 positions matching TRBD1. V shed 6 bases, J shed 11 bases, and the junction held 6 bases outside the gene matches. CDR1 and CDR2 (germline): SNHLY, FYNNEI. CDR3 length: 13 residues. CDR3 sequence reads: CASSATGGAPLHF. The CDR3 bases are TGTGCCAGCAGCGCAACAGGGGGGGCACCCCTCCACTTT. The full variable domain, completed using reference TRBV2 and TRBJ1-6, is EPEVTQTPSHQVTQMGQEVILRCVPISNHLYFYWYRQILGQKVEFLVSFYNNEISEKSEIFDDQFSVERPDGSNFTLKIRSTKLEDSAMYFCASSATGGAPLHFGNGTRLTVT.

The genes are TRBV30 and TRBJ1-1; 7 bases fit TRBD1. Germline trimming cut 4 bases from V and 1 base from J; bases unmatched to any gene: 6. The CDR3 length is 14 residues. Germline loops: CDR1 GTSNPN, CDR2 SVGIG (reference sequence). The CDR3 protein is CAWNTGTANTEAFF. Here the CDR3 DNA reads TGTGCCTGGAACACCGGGACAGCGAACACTGAAGCTTTCTTT.

The chain combines TRBV19 with TRBJ1-6, with D perhaps matching TRBD1 (5 bases). The germline V gene encodes CDR1 LNHDA and CDR2 SQIVND (reference sequence). This CDR3 comprises 16 residues. Trimming took off 6 bases at V and 5 bases at J, with 17 bases between the two ends. This chain's CDR3 is CASRVRYRSDNSPLHF. The CDR3 bases are TGTGCCAGTAGGGTTCGTTACAGGTCTGATAATTCACCCCTCCACTTT.

The CDR3 nucleotides are TGTGCCAGCAGCCTAGCAAGGGTCCGCTCGAACACTGAAGCTTTCTTT. Its translation is CASSLARVRSNTEAFF. The chain links TRBV5-4 to TRBJ1-1; D call uncertain. CDR1 and CDR2 (germline): SGHNT, YYREEE (reference sequence). This CDR3 has 16 residues. Trimming shortened V by 4 bases and J by 1 base, and 17 bases separated the two germline ends. Full variable domain (outside the CDR3, taken from reference TRBV5-4 and TRBJ1-1): ETGVTQSPTHLIKTRGQQVTLRCSSQSGHNTVSWYQQALGQGPQFIFQYYREEENGRGNFPPRFSGLQFPNYSSELNVNALELDDSALYLCASSLARVRSNTEAFFGQGTRLTVV.

The V and J genes are TRBV19 and TRBJ1-1; no definite D call. Looked up from germline, CDR1 is LNHDA and CDR2 is SQIVND (reference sequence). CDR3 length: 14 residues. V was shortened by 5 bases and J by 5 bases, with 15 bases between the two germline ends. As DNA, the CDR3 is TGTGCCAGTAGTGACCCTCGGGGTCCTACTGAAGCTTTCTTT. The encoded protein is CASSDPRGPTEAFF.

This sequence joins TRBV4-3 and TRBJ2-7; D might be TRBD1 (6 bases). Germline CDR1 reads LGHNA; CDR2 reads YSLEER. The CDR3 has 15 amino acids. The germline V and J ends were trimmed by 0 bases and 1 base, with 10 bases remaining between them. CDR3 DNA: TGCGCCAGCAGCCAAGATCAGGGGCCGTCCTACGAGCAGTACTTC. Translated: CASSQDQGPSYEQYF.

The V gene is TRBV6-5, the J gene TRBJ1-1, with D perhaps TRBD1 (6 bases). Germline CDR1 and CDR2: MNHEY and SVGAGI. The CDR3 is 15 residues long. Trimming cost V 6 bases and J 0 bases, with 14 bases left between them. The CDR3 sequence: CASSTTGFLNTEAFF. The CDR3 nucleotides are TGTGCCAGCAGCACGACAGGATTCCTGAACACTGAAGCTTTCTTT.

V gene TRBV27 combines with J gene TRBJ1-5; TRBD1 is a possible D gene (5 bases). CDR1 MNHEY and CDR2 SMNVEV come from the germline V gene (reference sequence). The CDR3 is made up of 15 amino acids. V lost 8 bases to trimming and J lost 4 bases, with 18 bases between them. CDR3 bases: TGTGCCAGCCGGAGGGACGGACTTAAGAATCAGCCCCAGCATTTT. Translation gives CASRRDGLKNQPQHF.

This rearrangement joins TRBV25-1 to TRBJ1-2; TRBD1 matches at 10 bases. Germline assignment: CDR1 MGHDK and CDR2 SYGVNS. The CDR3 is 15 residues long. J was trimmed by 4 bases and V by 5 bases; bases with no gene match: 7. The CDR3 spells CASSFGRTGGYGYTF. The CDR3 nucleotides read TGTGCCAGCAGTTTTGGCCGGACAGGGGGCTATGGCTACACCTTC.

The rearrangement uses TRBV5-8 and TRBJ1-2; D unresolved. V dropped 2 bases and J dropped 5 bases, with 16 bases sitting between them. CDR1 is SGHTS and CDR2 is YDEGEE in the germline V gene. The CDR3 runs 15 residues. CDR3 sequence reads: CASSFLLSGGYGYTF. CDR3 coding DNA: TGTGCCAGCAGCTTCCTATTAAGCGGTGGATATGGCTACACCTTC.

J is TRBJ2-4 and V is TRBV7-2, with TRBD1 matching over 7 bases. After removal of 1 base from V and 2 bases from J, the junction contained 14 bases not matched to a gene. The CDR3 contains 19 residues. Germline-derived CDR1 and CDR2 are SGHTA and FQGNSA. The CDR3 spells CASSLGWDSGFRSKNIQYF. CDR3 coding DNA: TGTGCCAGCAGCTTAGGATGGGACAGCGGTTTTCGGTCCAAAAACATTCAGTACTTC.

This clone appeared once. DNA of the CDR3: TGTGCCAGCTCCCCGTTTAGTCTTGACATTCAGTACTTC. Encoded protein: CASSPFSLDIQYF. The chain has TRBV18 and TRBJ2-4; D gene ambiguous. CDR1 and CDR2 (germline): KGHSH, LQKENI. This CDR3 comprises 13 residues. With 6 bases removed from V and 8 bases from J, the gap between germline ends came to 14 bases.

The CDR3 coding sequence is TGTGCCAGCAGCCAGCACAACAGGAATTTTCCAGATACGCAGTATTTT. This encodes CASSQHNRNFPDTQYF. The chain recombines TRBV14 with TRBJ2-3, with D tentatively TRBD1 (5 bases). The germline V gene encodes CDR1 SGHDN and CDR2 FVKESK. V was pared by 3 bases and J by 4 bases, with 17 bases between. The CDR3 is made up of 16 amino acids.

In DNA form, the CDR3 reads TGTGCCAGCAGTTACAGGGAGAATTCACCCCTCCACTTT. Its translation: CASSYRENSPLHF. This chain connects TRBV6-5 to TRBJ1-6; D ambiguous. This CDR3 has 13 amino acids. Germline lookup yields CDR1 MNHEY and CDR2 SVGAGI. Trimming removed 2 bases from V and 7 bases from J, with 6 bases in between.

This chain joins TRBV19 and TRBJ1-2, with no clear D. The V gene's germline CDR1 is LNHDA and CDR2 SQIVND (reference sequence). V was pared by 0 bases and J by 3 bases, with 11 bases between. CDR3 size: 15 residues. The CDR3 spells CASSIETARYYGYTF. In nucleotides, the CDR3 is TGTGCCAGTAGTATAGAGACCGCGAGGTACTATGGCTACACCTTC.

V gene TRBV5-4 combines with J gene TRBJ1-4; possibly TRBD1 for D (5 bases). Germline assignment: CDR1 SGHNT and CDR2 YYREEE (reference sequence). V lost 4 bases, J lost 0 bases, and 10 bases lay in between. The CDR3 is made up of 15 amino acids. In nucleotides, the CDR3 is TGTGCCAGCAGCATTAGGACAACAACTAATGAAAAACTGTTTTTT. Its translation: CASSIRTTTNEKLFF.

This clone came up a few times. The chain recombines TRBV6-4 with TRBJ2-1, with 13 positions matching TRBD2. The germline gives CDR1 MRHNA, CDR2 SNTAGT. V was pared by 4 bases and J by 7 bases, with 4 bases of the junction left unmatched. The CDR3 has 15 residues. The CDR3 DNA reads TGTGCCAGCAGTGTACAACTAGCGGGGGGGAATGAGCAGTTCTTC. Translation: CASSVQLAGGNEQFF.

The chain links TRBV6-4 to TRBJ1-2; D is perhaps TRBD1 (6 bases). This CDR3 is 15 amino acids long. Trimming removed 7 bases at V and 4 bases at J, with 19 bases between. Germline CDR1 reads MRHNA; CDR2 reads SNTAGT. Here the CDR3 reads CASTPSPGQSYGYTF. In DNA, the CDR3 is TGTGCCAGCACCCCAAGCCCCGGACAGAGCTATGGCTACACCTTC.

The genes are TRBV7-2 and TRBJ1-5; no reliable D call. The ends were cut back, 6 bases at V and 4 bases at J, with 13 bases in the middle. Germline assignment: CDR1 SGHTA and CDR2 FQGNSA. The CDR3 extends over 14 amino acids. This chain's CDR3 is CASSDGRGNQPQHF. DNA for the CDR3: TGTGCCAGCAGTGATGGACGGGGAAATCAGCCCCAGCATTTT.

This chain uses TRBV5-1 with TRBJ2-7; D gene uncertain. Trimming took off 0 bases at V and 6 bases at J, with 4 bases between the two ends. The CDR3 is made up of 11 amino acids. CDR1 is SGHRS and CDR2 is YFSETQ in the germline V gene. CDR3 amino acids: CASSLAFEQYF. CDR3 coding DNA: TGCGCCAGCAGCTTGGCCTTCGAGCAGTACTTC.

The rearrangement uses TRBV29-1 and TRBJ2-3; TRBD1 aligns across 7 bases. CDR3 length: 13 amino acids. Germline loops: CDR1 SQVTM, CDR2 ANQGSEA. The ends lost 7 bases at V and 2 bases at J; junction bases unmatched: 6. CDR3 protein: CSARDSYTDTQYF. CDR3 DNA sequence: TGCAGCGCCCGGGACAGCTACACAGATACGCAGTATTTT.